This T cell receptor (beta chain) was found in a study of blood T cell repertoires in COVID-19. On the study more broadly: Researchers got acute and convalescent COVID-19 samples from the United States, Italy and Spain. In each case, the material was cDNA or gDNA derived from T cells, B-cell-depleted T cells, or PBMCs.

This clone was seen more than once but under ten times. V was pared by 3 bases and J by 4 bases, with 9 bases of the junction left unmatched. This CDR3 is built from 16 residues. The V gene's germline CDR1 is SGHRS and CDR2 YFSETQ. In the original workflow: Amplification of reference gene primers provided the estimated nucleated cell counts. The method was immunoSEQ multiplex PCR; TCRdb's version includes in-frame clones alone and lacks a portion of them. For V, J and clone size, that table is used; D and trimming come from the DNA. The table shows 50,000 to 70,000 clones, with around 81% occurring only once.

This clonotype was sampled from a man at least 80 years old with COVID-19, enrolled during active disease. The V and J genes are TRBV5-1 and TRBJ2-3, with TRBD2 matching 9 bases. Sequenced input: peripheral blood. The CDR3 sequence: CASSWGAGGPSDTQYF. The CDR3 nucleotides are TGCGCCAGCAGCTGGGGGGCGGGAGGGCCCTCAGATACGCAGTATTTT.